Listed below are T cell receptor beta chains from one sample, sequenced in a study of CD8+CD57+ T cells in acquired aplastic anemia. TCRdb re-called the reads through MiXCR, storing one row per CDR3 protein. The sample holds fewer than 70,000 distinct CDR3 sequences, under 65% seen once. The sample taken for sequencing was sorted CD4+, CD8+, or CD8+CD57+ T cells (not recorded which) from PBMCs. The receptors here all came from a human donor in good health, serving as a control. The CDR3 runs from the conserved cysteine through the conserved F or W. A D gene is named only where the DNA matches it firmly. Clone size is stated in some rows and not others, as once, few, many or a class when expanded.

D,V,J,size,CDR3,DNA
TRBD1,TRBV2,TRBJ1-2,-,CASRRIGTGSTNYGYTF,TGTGCCAGCAGACGAATCGGGACAGGGTCGACTAACTATGGCTACACCTTC
TRBD2,TRBV11-2,TRBJ2-1,-,CASSLEGTSGAGKQFF,TGTGCCAGCAGCTTAGAAGGGACTAGCGGGGCGGGGAAGCAGTTCTTC
-,TRBV7-9,TRBJ2-2,many,CASSGDTGELFF,TGTGCCAGCAGTGGGGATACCGGGGAGCTGTTTTTT
-,TRBV21-1,TRBJ2-3,many,CASRENPGLAGGRRDTQYF,TGTGCCAGCAGAGAGAATCCGGGACTAGCGGGGGGCCGGAGAGATACGCAGTATTTT
-,TRBV10-3,TRBJ1-5,-,CAISSTGPGPQHF,TGTGCCATCAGTTCGACAGGTCCAGGGCCCCAGCATTTT
TRBD1,TRBV5-1,TRBJ1-1,many,CASSLAQGALTEAFF,TGCGCCAGCAGCTTGGCACAGGGGGCTTTGACTGAAGCTTTCTTT
-,TRBV20-1,TRBJ1-1,few,CSARMAGSDTEAFF,TGCAGTGCTAGAATGGCAGGCTCGGACACTGAAGCTTTCTTT
-,TRBV5-4,TRBJ2-5,once,CASSQSVKETQYF,TGTGCCAGCAGCCAGTCAGTAAAAGAGACCCAGTACTTC
-,TRBV29-1,TRBJ2-5,-,CSVEITVGKTQYF,TGCAGCGTTGAAATTACCGTCGGAAAGACCCAGTACTTC
-,TRBV10-2,TRBJ1-5,once,CATSPPQGGQPQHF,TGCGCCACCTCTCCCCCCCAGGGCGGTCAGCCCCAGCATTTT
TRBD1,TRBV29-1,TRBJ2-7,-,CSVGRASGGDEQYF,TGCAGCGTTGGTCGTGCCTCAGGGGGCGACGAGCAGTACTTC
-,TRBV20-1,TRBJ1-2,-,CSASPRTGSGYTF,TGCAGTGCTAGTCCTCGGACCGGGAGTGGCTACACCTTC
-,TRBV15,TRBJ1-1,-,CATSRDNGDEAFF,TGTGCCACCAGCAGAGACAACGGAGACGAAGCTTTCTTT
-,TRBV7-8,TRBJ1-2,-,CASSPQGPGLYGYTF,TGTGCCAGCAGCCCTCAGGGACCGGGGCTTTATGGCTACACCTTC
-,TRBV27,TRBJ2-7,many,CASSPQTPPREYF,TGTGCCAGCAGTCCCCAAACCCCGCCAAGGGAGTACTTC
-,TRBV7-9,TRBJ2-7,-,CASSSDLYEQYF,TGTGCCAGCAGCTCGGACCTCTACGAGCAGTACTTC
-,TRBV7-9,TRBJ1-2,-,CASSYGYTF,TGTGCCAGCAGCTATGGCTACACCTTC
-,TRBV20-1,TRBJ1-2,few,CSARGQNGYTF,TGCAGTGCTAGGGGCCAGAATGGCTACACCTTC
TRBD2,TRBV20-1,TRBJ2-1,-,CSATSGGALGDNEQFF,TGCAGTGCTACAAGCGGGGGGGCCCTGGGGGACAATGAGCAGTTCTTC
-,TRBV19,TRBJ2-1,-,CASSIWGEQFF,TGTGCCAGTAGTATTTGGGGTGAGCAGTTCTTC
-,TRBV15,TRBJ1-2,-,CATSRDRKEKRDYTF,TGTGCCACCAGCAGAGACAGGAAAGAAAAGAGGGACTACACCTTC
-,TRBV19,TRBJ1-3,many,CASTPGDTGAGNTIYF,TGTGCCAGTACCCCTGGGGATACGGGGGCTGGAAACACCATATATTTT
-,TRBV7-6,TRBJ2-7,-,CASSLEYYEQYF,TGTGCCAGCAGCCTGGAATACTACGAGCAGTACTTC
-,TRBV27,TRBJ1-2,many,CASRQGSYGYTF,TGTGCCAGCAGACAGGGTAGCTATGGCTACACCTTC
-,TRBV6-1,TRBJ2-3,many,CASSDEGVDTQYF,TGTGCCAGCAGTGATGAGGGAGTAGATACGCAGTATTTT
-,TRBV9,TRBJ2-3,-,CASSVGGSSDTQYF,TGTGCCAGCAGCGTTGGCGGGTCCTCAGATACGCAGTATTTT
-,TRBV24-1,TRBJ1-2,-,CATSERQNYGYTF,TGTGCCACCAGTGAGAGACAGAACTATGGCTACACCTTC
-,TRBV19,TRBJ2-7,few,CASSITGFNEQYF,TGTGCCAGTAGTATTACAGGGTTCAACGAGCAGTACTTC
TRBD1,TRBV11-2,TRBJ1-5,-,CASSEQGANSYQPQHF,TGTGCCAGCAGCGAACAGGGGGCGAATTCTTATCAGCCCCAGCATTTT